The 11 T cell receptor beta chains in this list originate from one sample, sequenced in a study of technical replicates of blood from several donors. Profiled with immunoSEQ multiplex PCR; TCRdb holds only in-frame clones, not every one. Of over 60,000 clones in the sample, 93% were seen once. Sequenced: T cells isolated from PBMCs. These receptor sequences come from a human donor in good health.

The CDR3, as DNA: TGCGCCAGCAGCCCGGGACAGGGGGCGCCTGATACGCAGTATTTT. Protein product: CASSPGQGAPDTQYF. V gene TRBV5-1 combines with J gene TRBJ2-3, with TRBD1 matching over 12 bases. After removal of 4 bases from V and 6 bases from J, the junction contained 6 bases not matched to a gene. CDR1 and CDR2 from the germline V gene are SGHRS and YFSETQ. This CDR3 is built from 15 residues.

The chain uses TRBV28 and TRBJ2-7; no clear D. The germline V gene has CDR1 MDHEN and CDR2 SYDVKM. This CDR3 is built from 13 residues. Trimming took off 3 bases at V and 0 bases at J, with 6 bases between the two ends. Written as DNA, the CDR3 is TGTGCCAGCAGTTTGCAGGACTCCTACGAGCAGTACTTC. This sequence encodes CASSLQDSYEQYF.

The chain combines TRBV7-8 with TRBJ1-5, with TRBD1 identical over 8 bases. The CDR3 has 14 amino acids. Trimming took 3 bases from V and 7 from J; bases not matched to a gene: 5. Germline CDR1 SGHVS, CDR2 FQNEAQ. The CDR3 loop reads CASSFAGGGQPQHF. CDR3 bases: TGTGCCAGCAGCTTTGCAGGGGGCGGCCAGCCCCAGCATTTT.

The chain links TRBV5-1 to TRBJ2-1, with D tentatively TRBD2 (5 bases). The V end was cut by 0 bases, the J end by 6 bases, with 13 bases between. Per germline, CDR1 SGHRS and CDR2 YFSETQ. The CDR3 runs to 15 residues. The CDR3 DNA sequence: TGCGCCAGCAGCTTGGGTGCAGGAGGTGGCAATGAGCAGTTCTTC. Translating it yields CASSLGAGGGNEQFF.

The CDR3 region is CASSQAGFPGVYEQFF. CDR3 coding DNA: TGCGCCAGCAGCCAAGCGGGGTTCCCTGGGGTCTATGAGCAGTTCTTC. The gene calls are TRBV4-1 and TRBJ2-1; D is possibly TRBD2 (5 bases). The CDR3 length is 16 residues. V was pared by 1 base and J by 8 bases, with 18 bases between. Germline CDR1 MGHRA, CDR2 YSYEKL.

V is TRBV10-3 and J is TRBJ2-7, with D possibly matching TRBD2 (5 bases). Germline loops: CDR1 ENHRY, CDR2 SYGVKD. The CDR3 has 14 residues. Between the trimmed V and J ends, which lost 7 bases and 0 bases, there was a span of 13 bases. The CDR3 spells CAITSSVDSYEQYF. The CDR3 nucleotides are TGTGCCATCACGAGTAGCGTCGACTCCTACGAGCAGTACTTC.

This clone was detected only once. The chain links TRBV5-1 to TRBJ2-2; D is perhaps TRBD2 (7 bases). V lost 4 bases, J lost 6 bases, and 16 bases lay in between. CDR1 SGHRS and CDR2 YFSETQ come from the germline V gene. There are 15 residues in the CDR3. Here the CDR3 reads CASSPLQGGAGELFF. The CDR3 nucleotides read TGCGCCAGCAGCCCTCTACAGGGAGGGGCCGGGGAGCTGTTTTTT. Variable domain in full (rest from reference TRBV5-1 and TRBJ2-2): KAGVTQTPRYLIKTRGQQVTLSCSPISGHRSVSWYQQTPGQGLQFLFEYFSETQRNKGNFPGRFSGRQFSNSRSEMNVSTLELGDSALYLCASSPLQGGAGELFFGEGSRLTVL.

In DNA, the CDR3 is TGTGCCAGTAGTCGAGTACAGGATCAGCCCCAGCATTTT. Its protein is CASSRVQDQPQHF. V usage is TRBV19 and J usage is TRBJ1-5, with D perhaps TRBD1 (5 bases). CDR3 size: 13 residues. In germline, CDR1 is LNHDA, CDR2 SQIVND (reference sequence). The V end was cut by 5 bases, the J end by 5 bases, with 10 bases between.

The chain joins TRBV2 to TRBJ1-4; no clear D gene. The CDR3 sequence is 13 residues long. Germline V lookup: CDR1 SNHLY, CDR2 FYNNEI. Deletions cut 2 bases from V and 5 bases from J, with 6 bases between. CDR3 region: CASSESGNEKLFF. The CDR3 bases are TGTGCCAGCAGTGAATCGGGGAATGAAAAACTGTTTTTT.

This chain links TRBV11-3 with TRBJ2-5; 8 positions agree with TRBD2. Germline V lookup: CDR1 SGHNT, CDR2 YENEEA. The CDR3 spans 14 residues. The trim removed 5 bases at V and 3 bases at J, leaving 5 bases unmatched. The CDR3 sequence is CASSGRGGKETQYF. As DNA, the CDR3 is TGTGCCAGCAGCGGACGGGGGGGAAAAGAGACCCAGTACTTC. Full variable domain (missing parts from reference TRBV11-3 and TRBJ2-5): EAGVVQSPRYKIIEKKQPVAFWCNPISGHNTLYWYLQNLGQGPELLIRYENEEAVDDSQLPKDRFSAERLKGVDSTLKIQPAELGDSAVYLCASSGRGGKETQYFGPGTRLLVL.

V and J are TRBV29-1 and TRBJ2-7; tentatively, D is TRBD2 (5 bases). Germline CDR1 reads SQVTM; CDR2 reads ANQGSEA. CDR3 length: 13 residues. Between the trimmed V and J ends, which lost 4 bases and 2 bases, there was a span of 12 bases. Here the CDR3 DNA reads TGCAGCGTTGCGAGCGGTGCTGCCTACGAGCAGTACTTC. Translated, it gives CSVASGAAYEQYF.